This passage covers 9 T cell receptor beta chains from one sample sequenced in a study of post-analysis software for immune sequencing data. Study outcomes and limitations: With TRBV5-6, TRBV5-1 and TRBV20-1 included, a handful of TRBV segments were more frequent in patients than in controls.

These TCRs are of unknown antigen specificity. Included in the TCR beta cDNA libraries were unique molecular identifiers. TCRdb re-analysed the PCR reads in MiXCR, keeping a single row per CDR3 protein. Altogether fewer than 850,000 distinct CDR3 sequences are present, roughly 30% being singletons, with the ten largest covering 0.56%. The source material was blood. Receptor source: a girl aged 10 to 17 with multiple sclerosis.

In this sample, this clonotype turned up a few times. The chain links TRBV7-2 to TRBJ2-7; D might be TRBD1 or TRBD2, each matching 6 bases. Germline CDR1 reads SGHTA; CDR2 reads FQGNSA. Trimming removed 5 bases at V and 2 bases at J, with 16 bases between. The CDR3 sequence is 15 residues long. CDR3 DNA sequence: TGTGCCAGCAGCCCCAGGGGACTTCTTGCCTACGAGCAGTACTTC. Protein sequence: CASSPRGLLAYEQYF.

The CDR3 coding sequence is TGCGCCAGCAGCCAAGTTCTTTCCCGGGATGGCTACACCTTC. Translating it yields CASSQVLSRDGYTF. The chain is built from TRBV4-3 and TRBJ1-2; D gene ambiguous. The CDR3 sequence is 14 residues long. The V gene lost 1 base and the J gene lost 6 bases, with 12 bases spanning the gap. Germline V gene data show CDR1 as LGHNA and CDR2 as YSLEER.

The J gene is TRBJ2-3, the V gene TRBV24-1; D is possibly TRBD2 (6 bases). The V end lost 0 bases, the J end lost 2 bases, and 14 bases lay between the germline ends. This CDR3 is built from 17 residues. Looked up from germline, CDR1 is KGHDR and CDR2 is SFDVKD. In DNA form, the CDR3 reads TGTGCCACCAGTGATTTGCTGGGGGGAGCGCACACAGATACGCAGTATTTT. Translating it yields CATSDLLGGAHTDTQYF.

This clonotype was recorded many times. V gene TRBV20-1 combines with J gene TRBJ1-2; D unresolved. The V end was cut by 4 bases, the J end by 5 bases, with 17 bases between. This CDR3 comprises 14 residues. Germline V gene lookup returns CDR1 DFQATT and CDR2 SNEGSKA (reference sequence). CDR3 DNA sequence: TGCAGTGCTACGGCGGGGTCGAGAATATATGGCTACACCTTC. Its protein is CSATAGSRIYGYTF.

To note about this clonotype: This may be a read error: a much more frequent sequence differs by one nucleotide. The chain employs TRBV6-5 and TRBJ2-7; TRBD1 aligns across 7 bases. Germline V gene lookup returns CDR1 MNHEY and CDR2 SVGAGI. The V segment lost 7 bases and the J segment 7 bases; nucleotides outside the gene matches: 19. The CDR3 has 16 residues. The CDR3 region is CASTTEGALRINEQYF. The CDR3, as DNA: TGTGCCAGCACCACCGAGGGGGCCCTCCGGATAAATGAGCAGTACTTC.

This clonotype turned up a few times. The chain links TRBV24-1 to TRBJ2-1; 13 bases align to TRBD2. Unmatched junction bases numbered 7, after V lost 0 bases and J lost 0 bases. This CDR3 contains 20 residues. Germline assignment: CDR1 KGHDR and CDR2 SFDVKD. As DNA, the CDR3 is TGTGCCACCAGTGATTTGACCGGGACTAGCGGGGACAGCTCCTACAATGAGCAGTTCTTC. Its translation is CATSDLTGTSGDSSYNEQFF.

CDR3 DNA: TGTGCCAGCAGTTGGGTGGACAGGGGGCGATTCGCGGATACGCAGTATTTT. This gives the protein CASSWVDRGRFADTQYF. The chain links TRBV28 to TRBJ2-3; TRBD1 agrees at 11 bases. From germline, CDR1 is MDHEN and CDR2 SYDVKM. This CDR3 has 17 amino acids. Losses at the gene ends were 4 bases for V and 6 bases for J; bases not matched to a gene: 12.

This clonotype was seen a handful of times. The chain employs TRBV20-1 and TRBJ1-5; D uncertain. From germline, CDR1 is DFQATT and CDR2 SNEGSKA (reference sequence). Trimming pared 5 bases from V and 1 base from J, leaving 12 bases between. There are 14 residues in the CDR3. The CDR3 loop is CSAGVGRSNQPQHF. CDR3 sequence (DNA): TGCAGTGCTGGCGTGGGGAGGAGCAATCAGCCCCAGCATTTT.

This clonotype was picked up many times. This chain uses TRBV24-1 with TRBJ2-1; a possible D gene is TRBD1 (6 bases). Germline V gene data show CDR1 as KGHDR and CDR2 as SFDVKD. V lost 7 bases to trimming and J lost 4 bases, with 7 bases between them. The CDR3 is made up of 12 amino acids. The CDR3 DNA reads TGTGCCACCAGCAGGGGTTACAATGAGCAGTTCTTC. Translated: CATSRGYNEQFF.